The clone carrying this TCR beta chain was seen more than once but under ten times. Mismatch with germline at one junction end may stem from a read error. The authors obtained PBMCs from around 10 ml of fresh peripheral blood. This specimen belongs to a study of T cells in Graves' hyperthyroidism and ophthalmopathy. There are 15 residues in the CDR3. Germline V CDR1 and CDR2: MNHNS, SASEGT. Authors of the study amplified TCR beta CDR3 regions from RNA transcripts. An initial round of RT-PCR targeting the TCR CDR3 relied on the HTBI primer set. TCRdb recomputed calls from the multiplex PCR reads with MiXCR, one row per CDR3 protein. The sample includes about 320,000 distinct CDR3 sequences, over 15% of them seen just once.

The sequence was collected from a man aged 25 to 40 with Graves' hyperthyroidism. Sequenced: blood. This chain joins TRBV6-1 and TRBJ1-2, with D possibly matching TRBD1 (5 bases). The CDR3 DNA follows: TGTGCCGGCAGTTACGGAGGGGACCTGATCTATGGCTACACCTTC. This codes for CAGSYGGDLIYGYTF.